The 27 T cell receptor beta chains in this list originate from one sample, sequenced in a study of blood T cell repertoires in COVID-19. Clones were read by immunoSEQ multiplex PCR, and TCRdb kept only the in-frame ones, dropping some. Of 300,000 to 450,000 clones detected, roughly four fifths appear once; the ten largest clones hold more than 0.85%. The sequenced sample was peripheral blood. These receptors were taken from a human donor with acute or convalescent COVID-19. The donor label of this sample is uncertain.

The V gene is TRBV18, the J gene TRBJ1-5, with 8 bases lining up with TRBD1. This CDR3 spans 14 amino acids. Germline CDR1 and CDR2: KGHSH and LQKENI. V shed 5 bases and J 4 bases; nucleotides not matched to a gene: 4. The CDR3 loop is CASSTRQGNQPQHF. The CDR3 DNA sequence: TGTGCCAGCTCAACAAGACAGGGGAATCAGCCCCAGCATTTT.

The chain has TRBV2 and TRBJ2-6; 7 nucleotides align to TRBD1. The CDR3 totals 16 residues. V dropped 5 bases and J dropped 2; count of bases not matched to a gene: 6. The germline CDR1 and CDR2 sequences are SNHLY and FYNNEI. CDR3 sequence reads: CASSTLQGAGANVLTF. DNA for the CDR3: TGTGCCAGCAGTACACTTCAGGGGGCTGGGGCCAACGTCCTGACTTTC.

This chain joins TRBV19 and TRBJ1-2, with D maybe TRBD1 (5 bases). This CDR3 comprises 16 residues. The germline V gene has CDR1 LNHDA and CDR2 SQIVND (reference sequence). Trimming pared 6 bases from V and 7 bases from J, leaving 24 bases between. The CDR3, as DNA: TGTGCCAGTAGCATCCCTCCGGGGGAGATAATGCGTGGCTACACCTTC. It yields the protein CASSIPPGEIMRGYTF. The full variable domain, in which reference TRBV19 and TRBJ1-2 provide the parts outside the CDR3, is DGGITQSPKYLFRKEGQNVTLSCEQNLNHDAMYWYRQDPGQGLRLIYYSQIVNDFQKGDIAEGYSVSREKKESFPLTVTSAQKNPTAFYLCASSIPPGEIMRGYTFGSGTRLTVV.

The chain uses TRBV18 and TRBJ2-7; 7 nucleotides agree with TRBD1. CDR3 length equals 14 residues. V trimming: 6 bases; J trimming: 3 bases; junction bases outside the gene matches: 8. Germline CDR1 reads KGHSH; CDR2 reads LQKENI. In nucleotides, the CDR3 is TGTGCCAGCTCTCCCGGGACAGCCATCTACGAGCAGTACTTC. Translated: CASSPGTAIYEQYF.

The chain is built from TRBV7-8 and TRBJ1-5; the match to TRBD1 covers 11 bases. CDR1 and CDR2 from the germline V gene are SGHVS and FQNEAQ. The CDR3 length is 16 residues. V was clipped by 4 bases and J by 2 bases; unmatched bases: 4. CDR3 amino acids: CASSSGQGERNQPQHF. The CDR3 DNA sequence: TGTGCCAGCAGCTCGGGACAGGGGGAACGCAATCAGCCCCAGCATTTT.

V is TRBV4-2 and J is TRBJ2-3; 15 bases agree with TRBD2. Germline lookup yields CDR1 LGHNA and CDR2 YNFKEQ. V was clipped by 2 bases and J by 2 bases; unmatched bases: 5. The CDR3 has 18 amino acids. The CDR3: CASSQSGTSGGPTDTQYF. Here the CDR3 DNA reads TGTGCCAGCAGCCAATCCGGGACTAGCGGGGGGCCCACAGATACGCAGTATTTT.

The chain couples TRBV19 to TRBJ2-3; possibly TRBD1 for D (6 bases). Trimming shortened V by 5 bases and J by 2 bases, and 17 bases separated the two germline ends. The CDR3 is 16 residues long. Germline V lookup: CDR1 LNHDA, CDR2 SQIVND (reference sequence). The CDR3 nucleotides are TGTGCCAGTAGTCTCCGGGACACCATAACCACAGATACGCAGTATTTT. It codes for CASSLRDTITTDTQYF.

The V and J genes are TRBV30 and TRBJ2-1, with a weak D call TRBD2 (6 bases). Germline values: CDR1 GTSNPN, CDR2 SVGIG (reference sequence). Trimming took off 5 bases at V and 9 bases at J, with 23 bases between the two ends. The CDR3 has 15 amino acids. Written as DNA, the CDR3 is TGTGCCTGGGGGGGTCCGGGGGTCAGGCGGAGTGAGCAGTTCTTC. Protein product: CAWGGPGVRRSEQFF.

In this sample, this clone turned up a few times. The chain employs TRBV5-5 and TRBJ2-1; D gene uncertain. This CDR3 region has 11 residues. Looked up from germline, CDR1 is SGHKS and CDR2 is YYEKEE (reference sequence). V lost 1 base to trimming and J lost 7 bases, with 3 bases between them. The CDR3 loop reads CASSLHNEQFF. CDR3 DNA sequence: TGTGCCAGCAGCTTGCATAATGAGCAGTTCTTC.

The CDR3 spells CASSLDRGRTEAFF. The CDR3, as DNA: TGTGCCAGCAGCCTTGACAGGGGGCGTACTGAAGCTTTCTTT. The chain links TRBV5-6 to TRBJ1-1; TRBD1 matches 10 bases. V dropped 4 bases and J dropped 5; count of bases not matched to a gene: 5. The CDR3 is made up of 14 amino acids. Germline V lookup: CDR1 SGHDT, CDR2 YYEEEE.

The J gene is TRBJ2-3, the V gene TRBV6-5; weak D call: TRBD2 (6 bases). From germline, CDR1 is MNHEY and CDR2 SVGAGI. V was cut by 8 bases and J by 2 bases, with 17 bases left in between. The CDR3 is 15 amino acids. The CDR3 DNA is TGTGCCAGCCGGTTCGCGGGGTCTTACACAGATACGCAGTATTTT. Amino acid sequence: CASRFAGSYTDTQYF.

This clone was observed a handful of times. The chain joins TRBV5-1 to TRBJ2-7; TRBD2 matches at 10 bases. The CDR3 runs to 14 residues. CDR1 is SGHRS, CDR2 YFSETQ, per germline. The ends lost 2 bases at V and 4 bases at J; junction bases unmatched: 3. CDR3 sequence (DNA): TGCGCCAGCAGCTTAGGACTAGCGGAGTACGAGCAGTACTTC. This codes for CASSLGLAEYEQYF.

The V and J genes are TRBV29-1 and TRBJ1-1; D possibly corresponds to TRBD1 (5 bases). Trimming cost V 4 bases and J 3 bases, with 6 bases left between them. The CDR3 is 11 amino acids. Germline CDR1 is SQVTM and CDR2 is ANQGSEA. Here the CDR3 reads CSVGRDTEAFF. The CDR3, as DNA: TGCAGCGTTGGCAGGGACACTGAAGCTTTCTTT.

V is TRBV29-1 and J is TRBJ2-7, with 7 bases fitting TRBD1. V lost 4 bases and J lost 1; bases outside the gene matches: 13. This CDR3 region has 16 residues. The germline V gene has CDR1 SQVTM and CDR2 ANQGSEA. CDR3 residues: CSVGGVGGSSSYEQYF. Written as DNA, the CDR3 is TGCAGCGTTGGGGGAGTAGGGGGCTCTTCTTCCTACGAGCAGTACTTC.

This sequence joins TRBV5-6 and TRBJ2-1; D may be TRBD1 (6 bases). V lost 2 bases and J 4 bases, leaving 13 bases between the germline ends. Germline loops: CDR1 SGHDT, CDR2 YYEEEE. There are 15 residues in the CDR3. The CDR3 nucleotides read TGTGCCAGCAGCTTAGACAGGTCTCTTTACAATGAGCAGTTCTTC. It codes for CASSLDRSLYNEQFF.

CDR3 nucleotide sequence: TGTGCCAGCAGGGGGACAGTTGAGAGCTATGGCTACACCTTC. Translating gives CASRGTVESYGYTF. The chain couples TRBV25-1 to TRBJ1-2, with 7 nucleotides matching TRBD1. Germline V gene lookup returns CDR1 MGHDK and CDR2 SYGVNS. CDR3 size: 14 residues. J was trimmed by 4 bases and V by 6 bases; bases with no gene match: 8.

The CDR3 coding sequence is TGTGCCTGGACTCAGCAGGGGTCAATGAACACTGAAGCTTTCTTT. As protein: CAWTQQGSMNTEAFF. The chain is built from TRBV30 and TRBJ1-1; tentatively, D is TRBD1 (6 bases). The CDR3 spans 15 residues. In germline, CDR1 is GTSNPN, CDR2 SVGIG (reference sequence). Trimming took 4 bases from V and 0 from J, leaving 15 bases between them.

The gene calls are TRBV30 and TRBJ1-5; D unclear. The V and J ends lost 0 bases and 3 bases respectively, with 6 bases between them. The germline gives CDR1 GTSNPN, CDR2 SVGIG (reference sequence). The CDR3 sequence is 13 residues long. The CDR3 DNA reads TGTGCCTGGAGTGTCAGATCCAATCAGCCCCAGCATTTT. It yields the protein CAWSVRSNQPQHF.

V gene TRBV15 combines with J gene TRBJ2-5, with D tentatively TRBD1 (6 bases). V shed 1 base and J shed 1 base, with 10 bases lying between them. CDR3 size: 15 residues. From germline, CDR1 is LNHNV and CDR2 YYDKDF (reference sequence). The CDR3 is CATSRARDIQETQYF. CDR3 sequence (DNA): TGTGCCACCAGCAGAGCCCGGGACATCCAAGAGACCCAGTACTTC.

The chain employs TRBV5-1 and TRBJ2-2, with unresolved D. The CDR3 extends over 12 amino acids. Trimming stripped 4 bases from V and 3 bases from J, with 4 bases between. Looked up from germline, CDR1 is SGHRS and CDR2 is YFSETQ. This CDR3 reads CASSQYTGELFF. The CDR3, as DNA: TGCGCCAGCAGCCAATACACCGGGGAGCTGTTTTTT.

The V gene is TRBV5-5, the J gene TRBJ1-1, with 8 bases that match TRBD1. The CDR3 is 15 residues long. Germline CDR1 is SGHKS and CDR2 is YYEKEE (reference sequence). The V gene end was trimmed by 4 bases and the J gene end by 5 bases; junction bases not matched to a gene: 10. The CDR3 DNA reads TGTGCCAGCAGCCTAAGATCCGACAGGGGAACTGAAGCTTTCTTT. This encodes CASSLRSDRGTEAFF.

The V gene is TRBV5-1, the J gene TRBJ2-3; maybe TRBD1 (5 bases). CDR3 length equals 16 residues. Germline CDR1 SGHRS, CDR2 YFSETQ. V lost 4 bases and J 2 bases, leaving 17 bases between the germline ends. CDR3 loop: CASSQGLGQPTDTQYF. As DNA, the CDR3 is TGCGCCAGCAGCCAGGGCCTTGGCCAGCCCACAGATACGCAGTATTTT.

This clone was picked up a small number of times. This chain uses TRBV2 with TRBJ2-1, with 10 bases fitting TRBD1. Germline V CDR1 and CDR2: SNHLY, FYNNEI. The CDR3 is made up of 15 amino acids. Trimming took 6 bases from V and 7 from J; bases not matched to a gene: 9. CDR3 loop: CASSLGTGESNEQFF. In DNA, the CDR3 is TGTGCCAGCAGCCTCGGGACAGGGGAAAGTAATGAGCAGTTCTTC.

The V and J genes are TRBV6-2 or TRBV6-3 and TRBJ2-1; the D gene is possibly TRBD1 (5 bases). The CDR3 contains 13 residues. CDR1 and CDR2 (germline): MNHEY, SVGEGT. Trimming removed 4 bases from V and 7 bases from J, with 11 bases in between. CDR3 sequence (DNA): TGTGCCAGCAGTTTCCAGGGCGCGAATGAGCAGTTCTTC. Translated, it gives CASSFQGANEQFF.

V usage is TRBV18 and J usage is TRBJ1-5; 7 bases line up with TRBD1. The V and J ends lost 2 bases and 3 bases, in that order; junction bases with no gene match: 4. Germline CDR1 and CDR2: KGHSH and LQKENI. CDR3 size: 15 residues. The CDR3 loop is CASSPDGTVNQPQHF. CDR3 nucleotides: TGTGCCAGCTCACCAGACGGGACAGTCAATCAGCCCCAGCATTTT.

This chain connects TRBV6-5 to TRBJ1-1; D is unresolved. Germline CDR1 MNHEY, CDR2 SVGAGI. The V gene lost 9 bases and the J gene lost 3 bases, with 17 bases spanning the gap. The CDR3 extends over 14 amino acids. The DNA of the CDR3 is TGTGCCAGTACAAAAAGGCACGGGGACACTGAAGCTTTCTTT. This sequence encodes CASTKRHGDTEAFF.

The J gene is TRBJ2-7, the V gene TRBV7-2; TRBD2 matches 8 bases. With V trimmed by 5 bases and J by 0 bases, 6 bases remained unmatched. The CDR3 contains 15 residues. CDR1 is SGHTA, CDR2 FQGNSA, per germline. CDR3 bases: TGTGCCAGCAGCCTAGTGGCGGGGGGCTCCTACGAGCAGTACTTC. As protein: CASSLVAGGSYEQYF.